The rows below give T cell receptor beta chains drawn from one sample of a study of T cell repertoires in cytomegalovirus infection. Each CDR3 protein is one row after TCRdb ran MiXCR on the reads. The sample lists roughly 230,000 distinct CDR3 sequences, about a sixth seen once, with approximately 51% in the top ten. What was sequenced was CD8+ T cells from PBMCs. The origin of the receptors is a human donor in good health (CMV status not recorded). Some clones in this sample may be carry-over from other donors' samples. CDR3s include the opening cysteine and the closing phenylalanine or tryptophan. Fields, in order: V gene, J gene, CDR3 protein.

TRBV28	TRBJ1-5	CANQDSATINQPQHF
TRBV20-1	TRBJ2-7	CSARASDRDLVHEQYF
TRBV7-3	TRBJ2-1	CASSSILTSGGTGYNEQFF
TRBV29-1	TRBJ1-2	CSLLEGSIRYTF
TRBV7-8	TRBJ2-2	CASRSSGGALGTGELFF
TRBV7-6	TRBJ2-6	CASSLFVWPGGFSGANVLTF
TRBV2	TRBJ2-7	CASSDPEPPLYEQYF
TRBV20-1	TRBJ1-1	CSALGQVYVGTEAFF
TRBV19	TRBJ2-1	CASAQAGPHNEQFF
TRBV7-2	TRBJ2-6	CASSLAGTGFRLRANVLTF
TRBV4-1	TRBJ2-2	CASSQALGTGELFF
TRBV13	TRBJ2-5	CASSSGQASETQYF
TRBV28	TRBJ1-5	CASFTGDSNQPQHF
TRBV7-9	TRBJ2-2	CASSPLGGRTGGNTGELFF
TRBV7-9	TRBJ1-2	CASRPGTASGYTF
TRBV19	TRBJ2-4	CASTSTGDIQYF
TRBV28	TRBJ2-7	CASSLVRPLSGEQYF
TRBV7-9	TRBJ1-1	CASSKTPTEAFF
TRBV7-2	TRBJ2-3	CASSLAGRETDTQYF
TRBV7-6	TRBJ1-1	CASSLGTGMNTEAFF
TRBV7-6	TRBJ2-7	CASSLSLGLMDEQYF
TRBV7-9	TRBJ2-5	CASSSGLEETQYF
TRBV7-8	TRBJ2-3	CASSSSGGAGDTQYF
TRBV20-1	TRBJ2-5	CSARDQLTGDVVGVVQETQYF
TRBV7-9	TRBJ2-1	CASSSASSGQIYRDEQFF
TRBV18	TRBJ2-7	CASSPGSLTLSYEQYF